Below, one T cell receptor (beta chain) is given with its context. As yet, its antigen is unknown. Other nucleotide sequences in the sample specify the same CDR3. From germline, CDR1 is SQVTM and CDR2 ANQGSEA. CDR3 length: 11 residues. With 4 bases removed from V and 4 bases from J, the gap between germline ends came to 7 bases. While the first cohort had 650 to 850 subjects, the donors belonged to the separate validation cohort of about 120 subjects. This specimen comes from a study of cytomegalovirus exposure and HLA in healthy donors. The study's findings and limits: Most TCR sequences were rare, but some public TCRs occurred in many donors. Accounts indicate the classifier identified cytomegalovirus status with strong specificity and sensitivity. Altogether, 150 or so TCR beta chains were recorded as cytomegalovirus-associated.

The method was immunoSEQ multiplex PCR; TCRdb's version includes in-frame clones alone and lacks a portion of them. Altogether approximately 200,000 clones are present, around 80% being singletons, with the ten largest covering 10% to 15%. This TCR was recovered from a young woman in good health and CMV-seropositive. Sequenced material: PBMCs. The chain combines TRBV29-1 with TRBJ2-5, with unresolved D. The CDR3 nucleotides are TGCAGCGTTGGTGAGAGAGAGACCCAGTACTTC. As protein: CSVGERETQYF.